The 28 T cell receptor beta chains given below trace back to one sample, sequenced in a study of pediatric ulcerative colitis. The table came from immunoSEQ multiplex PCR; TCRdb's copy has only in-frame clones and leaves some out. The sample has about 64,000 clones, 75% to 85% seen once; the top ten hold around 5.2%. Sequenced material: blood. Receptors originate from a boy aged 5-17 years with moderate ulcerative colitis.

This CDR3 reads CASSAMSLAGGLDEQFF. CDR3 bases: TGTGCCAGCAGCGCAATGAGCTTAGCGGGGGGGCTGGATGAGCAGTTCTTC. The J gene is TRBJ2-1, the V gene TRBV9; 11 bases fit TRBD2. The ends lost 3 bases at V and 8 bases at J; junction bases unmatched: 13. The V gene's germline CDR1 is SGDLS and CDR2 YYNGEE. This CDR3 region has 17 residues.

The sample holds one count of this clone. The chain has TRBV27 and TRBJ1-2; the match to TRBD1 covers 9 bases. Germline assignment: CDR1 MNHEY and CDR2 SMNVEV (reference sequence). There are 17 residues in the CDR3. With V trimmed by 7 bases and J by 3 bases, 15 bases remained unmatched. The CDR3 nucleotides read TGTGCCAGCAAAGGTCACCCTAGGACAGGGGCCGACTATGGCTACACCTTC. Amino acid sequence: CASKGHPRTGADYGYTF.

V is TRBV4-3 and J is TRBJ1-2; maybe TRBD1 (6 bases). The V end lost 2 bases, the J end lost 4 bases, and 20 bases lay between the germline ends. Germline CDR1 is LGHNA and CDR2 is YSLEER. This CDR3 has 17 amino acids. CDR3 loop: CASSQSFSGALSYGYTF. CDR3 coding DNA: TGCGCCAGCAGCCAAAGCTTCTCGGGGGCCCTTAGCTATGGCTACACCTTC.

J is TRBJ2-7 and V is TRBV19, with no clear D. V lost 2 bases and J lost 2, with 10 bases in between. This CDR3 is built from 14 residues. From germline, CDR1 is LNHDA and CDR2 SQIVND (reference sequence). As DNA, the CDR3 is TGTGCCAGTAGTATAACGGACCGAACCTACGAGCAGTACTTC. Translated, it gives CASSITDRTYEQYF.

This clone has only one observation. The J gene is TRBJ1-2, the V gene TRBV5-1; TRBD1 aligns across 11 bases. This CDR3 is built from 17 residues. V gave up 0 bases and J gave up 8 bases; unmatched junction bases: 12. Germline loops: CDR1 SGHRS, CDR2 YFSETQ. The CDR3 DNA reads TGCGCCAGCAGCTTGGGAGGACAGGGGGCGCAGGGTAACGGCTACACCTTC. Its protein is CASSLGGQGAQGNGYTF.

V gene TRBV5-1 combines with J gene TRBJ2-7; 7 bases match TRBD2. Germline loops: CDR1 SGHRS, CDR2 YFSETQ. The CDR3 has 14 residues. Germline trimming cut 0 bases from V and 2 bases from J; bases unmatched to any gene: 2. Written as DNA, the CDR3 is TGCGCCAGCAGCTTGGTTCGGGGGGCCTACGAGCAGTACTTC. Translated, it gives CASSLVRGAYEQYF.

V usage is TRBV19 and J usage is TRBJ1-4; TRBD1 agrees at 10 bases. V was clipped by 5 bases and J by 8 bases; unmatched bases: 2. The CDR3 is 13 amino acids. Germline-derived CDR1 and CDR2 are LNHDA and SQIVND (reference sequence). The DNA of the CDR3 is TGTGCCAGTAGTCCGGACAGGGGGGAAAAACTGTTTTTT. Translating it yields CASSPDRGEKLFF.

This clone was recorded once. The chain combines TRBV4-1 with TRBJ2-3, with unresolved D. CDR1 is MGHRA, CDR2 YSYEKL, per germline. CDR3 size: 12 residues. V lost 1 base to trimming and J lost 6 bases, with 5 bases between them. This CDR3 is CASSQGADTQYF. In nucleotides, the CDR3 is TGCGCCAGCAGCCAAGGGGCCGATACGCAGTATTTT.

The V call is TRBV9, the J call TRBJ1-4; D not resolved. CDR1 SGDLS and CDR2 YYNGEE come from the germline V gene. The CDR3 is made up of 14 amino acids. With 2 bases removed from V and 0 bases from J, the gap between germline ends came to 5 bases. The CDR3 loop reads CASSVGSTNEKLFF. CDR3 bases: TGTGCCAGCAGCGTGGGATCAACTAATGAAAAACTGTTTTTT.

This clone showed up just a few times. The J gene is TRBJ1-1, the V gene TRBV19, with a tentative D call TRBD1 (5 bases). Per the germline V gene, CDR1 is LNHDA and CDR2 is SQIVND (reference sequence). This CDR3 is 14 amino acids long. Trimming shortened V by 2 bases and J by 2 bases, and 9 bases separated the two germline ends. The DNA of the CDR3 is TGTGCCAGTAGTATAAGTCGGGGCAACACTGAAGCTTTCTTT. This translates into CASSISRGNTEAFF.

V gene TRBV2 combines with J gene TRBJ2-7; tentatively, D is TRBD2 (5 bases). Trimming took 6 bases from V and 8 from J, leaving 26 bases between them. This CDR3 is built from 16 residues. Germline lookup yields CDR1 SNHLY and CDR2 FYNNEI. CDR3 region: CASRPSGGRVPRKQYF. Here the CDR3 DNA reads TGTGCCAGCAGACCAAGCGGAGGCCGCGTCCCTCGTAAGCAGTACTTC.

The chain carries TRBV18 and TRBJ1-4, with 7 bases fitting TRBD1. CDR1 KGHSH and CDR2 LQKENI come from the germline V gene. The CDR3 spans 17 residues. After removal of 2 bases from V and 4 bases from J, the junction contained 10 bases not matched to a gene. In DNA form, the CDR3 reads TGTGCCAGCTCACCAGGAACAGGGGTCCGACTTAATGAAAAACTGTTTTTT. Its protein is CASSPGTGVRLNEKLFF.

The chain links TRBV30 to TRBJ2-3; TRBD1 matches 8 bases. The V gene end was trimmed by 4 bases and the J gene end by 6 bases; junction bases not matched to a gene: 3. Looked up from germline, CDR1 is GTSNPN and CDR2 is SVGIG (reference sequence). This CDR3 region has 12 residues. CDR3 DNA: TGTGCCTGGACAGGGGGCATGGATACGCAGTATTTT. Amino acid sequence: CAWTGGMDTQYF.

This chain links TRBV19 with TRBJ2-1, with TRBD2 matching 10 bases. The CDR3 loop spans 17 amino acids. The germline V gene has CDR1 LNHDA and CDR2 SQIVND (reference sequence). Trimming at V came to 0 bases and at J to 8 bases, leaving 10 bases not matched to a gene. CDR3 nucleotides: TGTGCCAGTAGTATAGAGGGGCTAGCGGGGGTGAGTCATGAGCAGTTCTTC. Its translation is CASSIEGLAGVSHEQFF.

This clone is a singleton in its sample. The chain carries TRBV5-1 and TRBJ2-7, with TRBD2 identical over 8 bases. Germline V gene data show CDR1 as SGHRS and CDR2 as YFSETQ. Trimming cost V 1 base and J 0 bases; bases outside gene matches: 15. The CDR3 covers 19 residues. The CDR3 region is CASSLTGLRTSKSSYEQYF. Here the CDR3 DNA reads TGCGCCAGCAGCTTGACGGGGCTTCGGACTAGCAAAAGCTCCTACGAGCAGTACTTC.

CDR3 coding DNA: TGTGCCAGCAGCTTGATGGCAGGGGTGGTCGGGGCCAACGTCCTGACTTTC. Translated: CASSLMAGVVGANVLTF. The chain uses TRBV5-6 and TRBJ2-6, with D perhaps TRBD1 (6 bases). Trimming removed 1 base at V and 4 bases at J, with 15 bases between. There are 17 residues in the CDR3. The germline gives CDR1 SGHDT, CDR2 YYEEEE.

The chain employs TRBV19 and TRBJ2-5; no reliable D call. Trimming shortened V by 5 bases and J by 4 bases, and 8 bases separated the two germline ends. Germline V gene data show CDR1 as LNHDA and CDR2 as SQIVND (reference sequence). There are 12 residues in the CDR3. The CDR3 nucleotides are TGTGCCAGTAGTGCCGATCGAGAGACCCAGTACTTC. Its protein is CASSADRETQYF.

This sequence joins TRBV6-5 and TRBJ2-2, with D uncertain. Germline V gene data show CDR1 as MNHEY and CDR2 as SVGAGI. V lost 6 bases, J lost 5 bases, and 13 bases lay in between. The CDR3 has 14 amino acids. The chain's CDR3 is CASSSGPGTGELFF. In DNA form, the CDR3 reads TGTGCCAGCAGCTCGGGCCCCGGGACCGGGGAGCTGTTTTTT.

V usage is TRBV29-1 and J usage is TRBJ1-5, with no clear D. Germline V gene data show CDR1 as SQVTM and CDR2 as ANQGSEA. This CDR3 is built from 13 residues. The germline V and J ends were trimmed by 6 bases and 6 bases, with 15 bases remaining between them. The CDR3 sequence: CSVGMSLSQPQHF. The CDR3 DNA is TGCAGCGTGGGAATGAGTCTTAGTCAGCCCCAGCATTTT.

The rearrangement uses TRBV6-1 and TRBJ1-2, with a tentative D call TRBD1 (6 bases). Germline lookup yields CDR1 MNHNS and CDR2 SASEGT. Trimming took 7 bases from V and 7 from J, leaving 13 bases between them. This CDR3 contains 12 residues. CDR3 coding DNA: TGTGCCAGCACGGACAGAGGCGGTGGCTACACCTTC. Translated: CASTDRGGGYTF.

The chain uses TRBV7-8 and TRBJ2-7; no clear D. CDR3 length: 13 residues. CDR1 is SGHVS and CDR2 is FQNEAQ in the germline V gene. Trimming stripped 5 bases from V and 5 bases from J, with 13 bases between. CDR3 DNA: TGTGCCAGCAGCACCGAGGTCAAGGACGAGCAGTACTTC. Translated, it gives CASSTEVKDEQYF. Combining the CDR3 with reference TRBV7-8 and TRBJ2-7 gives the whole variable domain GAGVSQSPRYKVAKRGQDVALRCDPISGHVSLFWYQQALGQGPEFLTYFQNEAQLDKSGLPSDRFFAERPEGSVSTLKIQRTQQEDSAVYLCASSTEVKDEQYFGPGTRLTVT.

The chain joins TRBV5-1 to TRBJ1-2; D possibly corresponds to TRBD1 (5 bases). The V end lost 0 bases, the J end lost 2 bases, and 14 bases lay between the germline ends. The CDR3 consists of 16 residues. Germline CDR1 SGHRS, CDR2 YFSETQ. CDR3 sequence (DNA): TGCGCCAGCAGCTTGGGACCCGGTCAGGGCAACTATGGCTACACCTTC. Amino acid sequence: CASSLGPGQGNYGYTF.

This clone has just one count. The genes are TRBV6-1 and TRBJ2-1; the match to TRBD2 covers 9 bases. Germline V gene sequence: CDR1 MNHNS, CDR2 SASEGT. V lost 6 bases, J lost 5 bases, and 11 bases stayed unmatched. The CDR3 is 16 residues long. The CDR3 reads CASRETRLAVNNEQFF. DNA of the CDR3: TGTGCCAGCAGAGAAACTAGACTAGCGGTTAACAATGAGCAGTTCTTC.

V is TRBV29-1 and J is TRBJ2-5, with D possibly TRBD2 on 5 matching bases. The DNA end favors TRBJ2-7, so the J call may be wrong. Germline CDR1 is SQVTM and CDR2 is ANQGSEA. This CDR3 has 14 residues. CDR3 nucleotide sequence: TGCAGCGTTAACCGGGGAGCAAGCTCCCCCGAGCAGTACTTC. This codes for CSVNRGASSPEQYF.

V usage is TRBV2 and J usage is TRBJ1-4, with D possibly matching TRBD1 (6 bases). The V end was cut by 5 bases, the J end by 3 bases, with 13 bases between. Germline V gene lookup returns CDR1 SNHLY and CDR2 FYNNEI. CDR3 length: 15 amino acids. The DNA for the CDR3 is TGTGCCAGCAGTAAGGGGGAAGGGTCTAATGAAAAACTGTTTTTT. Protein sequence: CASSKGEGSNEKLFF.

The chain has TRBV7-3 and TRBJ2-1; either TRBD1 or TRBD2 may fit D (5 bases each). CDR3 length: 15 residues. Per the germline V gene, CDR1 is SGHTA and CDR2 is FQGTGA. With 1 base removed from V and 5 bases from J, the gap between germline ends came to 12 bases. CDR3 in DNA: TGTGCCAGCAGCTTAAGTGGGACCGTTAACAATGAGCAGTTCTTC. This translates into CASSLSGTVNNEQFF.

The V call is TRBV7-3, the J call TRBJ1-5, with TRBD1 as a possible D gene (5 bases). V was shortened by 5 bases and J by 0 bases, with 11 bases between the two germline ends. The germline V gene has CDR1 SGHTA and CDR2 FQGTGA. This CDR3 is built from 15 residues. The CDR3 DNA reads as TGTGCCAGCAGCAAAGACAGCTATAGCAATCAGCCCCAGCATTTT. Its translation: CASSKDSYSNQPQHF.

The sample holds a few counts of this clone. This chain connects TRBV5-6 to TRBJ1-1, with unresolved D. The CDR3 totals 13 residues. Per the germline V gene, CDR1 is SGHDT and CDR2 is YYEEEE. Deletions cut 1 base from V and 10 bases from J, with 14 bases between. DNA for the CDR3: TGTGCCAGCAGCTTGTACAGACCCATGGGAGCTTTCTTT. Its translation: CASSLYRPMGAFF. Drawing the rest from reference TRBV5-6 and TRBJ1-1, the complete variable domain is DAGVTQSPTHLIKTRGQQVTLRCSPKSGHDTVSWYQQALGQGPQFIFQYYEEEERQRGNFPDRFSGHQFPNYSSELNVNALLLGDSALYLCASSLYRPMGAFFGQGTRLTVV.